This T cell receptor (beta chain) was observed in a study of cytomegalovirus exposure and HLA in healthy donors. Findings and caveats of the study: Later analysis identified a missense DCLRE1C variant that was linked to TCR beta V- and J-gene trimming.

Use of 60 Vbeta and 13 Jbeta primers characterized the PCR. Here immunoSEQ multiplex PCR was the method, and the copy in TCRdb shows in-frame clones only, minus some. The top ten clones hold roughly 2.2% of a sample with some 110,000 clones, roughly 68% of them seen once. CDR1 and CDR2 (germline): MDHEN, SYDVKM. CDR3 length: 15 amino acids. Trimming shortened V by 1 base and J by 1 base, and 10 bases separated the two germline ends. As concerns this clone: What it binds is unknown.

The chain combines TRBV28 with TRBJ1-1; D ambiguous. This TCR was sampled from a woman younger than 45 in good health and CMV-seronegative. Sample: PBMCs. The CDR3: CASSLFLGRNTEAFF. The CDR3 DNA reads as TGTGCCAGCAGTTTATTTCTTGGCAGGAACACTGAAGCTTTCTTT.